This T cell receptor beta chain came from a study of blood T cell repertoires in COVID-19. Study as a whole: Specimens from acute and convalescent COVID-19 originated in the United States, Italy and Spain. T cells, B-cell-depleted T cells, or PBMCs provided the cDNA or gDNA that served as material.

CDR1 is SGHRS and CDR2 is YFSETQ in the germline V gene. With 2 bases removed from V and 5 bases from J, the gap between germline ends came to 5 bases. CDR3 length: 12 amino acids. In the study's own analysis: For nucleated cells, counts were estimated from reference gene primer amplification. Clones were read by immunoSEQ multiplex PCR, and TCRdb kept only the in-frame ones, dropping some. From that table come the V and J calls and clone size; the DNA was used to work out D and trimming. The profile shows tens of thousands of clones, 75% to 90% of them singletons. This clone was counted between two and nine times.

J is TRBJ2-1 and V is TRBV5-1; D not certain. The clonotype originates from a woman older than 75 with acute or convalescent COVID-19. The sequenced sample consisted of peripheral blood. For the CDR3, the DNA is TGCGCCAGCAGCTTACTTCACAATGAGCAGTTCTTC. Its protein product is CASSLLHNEQFF.